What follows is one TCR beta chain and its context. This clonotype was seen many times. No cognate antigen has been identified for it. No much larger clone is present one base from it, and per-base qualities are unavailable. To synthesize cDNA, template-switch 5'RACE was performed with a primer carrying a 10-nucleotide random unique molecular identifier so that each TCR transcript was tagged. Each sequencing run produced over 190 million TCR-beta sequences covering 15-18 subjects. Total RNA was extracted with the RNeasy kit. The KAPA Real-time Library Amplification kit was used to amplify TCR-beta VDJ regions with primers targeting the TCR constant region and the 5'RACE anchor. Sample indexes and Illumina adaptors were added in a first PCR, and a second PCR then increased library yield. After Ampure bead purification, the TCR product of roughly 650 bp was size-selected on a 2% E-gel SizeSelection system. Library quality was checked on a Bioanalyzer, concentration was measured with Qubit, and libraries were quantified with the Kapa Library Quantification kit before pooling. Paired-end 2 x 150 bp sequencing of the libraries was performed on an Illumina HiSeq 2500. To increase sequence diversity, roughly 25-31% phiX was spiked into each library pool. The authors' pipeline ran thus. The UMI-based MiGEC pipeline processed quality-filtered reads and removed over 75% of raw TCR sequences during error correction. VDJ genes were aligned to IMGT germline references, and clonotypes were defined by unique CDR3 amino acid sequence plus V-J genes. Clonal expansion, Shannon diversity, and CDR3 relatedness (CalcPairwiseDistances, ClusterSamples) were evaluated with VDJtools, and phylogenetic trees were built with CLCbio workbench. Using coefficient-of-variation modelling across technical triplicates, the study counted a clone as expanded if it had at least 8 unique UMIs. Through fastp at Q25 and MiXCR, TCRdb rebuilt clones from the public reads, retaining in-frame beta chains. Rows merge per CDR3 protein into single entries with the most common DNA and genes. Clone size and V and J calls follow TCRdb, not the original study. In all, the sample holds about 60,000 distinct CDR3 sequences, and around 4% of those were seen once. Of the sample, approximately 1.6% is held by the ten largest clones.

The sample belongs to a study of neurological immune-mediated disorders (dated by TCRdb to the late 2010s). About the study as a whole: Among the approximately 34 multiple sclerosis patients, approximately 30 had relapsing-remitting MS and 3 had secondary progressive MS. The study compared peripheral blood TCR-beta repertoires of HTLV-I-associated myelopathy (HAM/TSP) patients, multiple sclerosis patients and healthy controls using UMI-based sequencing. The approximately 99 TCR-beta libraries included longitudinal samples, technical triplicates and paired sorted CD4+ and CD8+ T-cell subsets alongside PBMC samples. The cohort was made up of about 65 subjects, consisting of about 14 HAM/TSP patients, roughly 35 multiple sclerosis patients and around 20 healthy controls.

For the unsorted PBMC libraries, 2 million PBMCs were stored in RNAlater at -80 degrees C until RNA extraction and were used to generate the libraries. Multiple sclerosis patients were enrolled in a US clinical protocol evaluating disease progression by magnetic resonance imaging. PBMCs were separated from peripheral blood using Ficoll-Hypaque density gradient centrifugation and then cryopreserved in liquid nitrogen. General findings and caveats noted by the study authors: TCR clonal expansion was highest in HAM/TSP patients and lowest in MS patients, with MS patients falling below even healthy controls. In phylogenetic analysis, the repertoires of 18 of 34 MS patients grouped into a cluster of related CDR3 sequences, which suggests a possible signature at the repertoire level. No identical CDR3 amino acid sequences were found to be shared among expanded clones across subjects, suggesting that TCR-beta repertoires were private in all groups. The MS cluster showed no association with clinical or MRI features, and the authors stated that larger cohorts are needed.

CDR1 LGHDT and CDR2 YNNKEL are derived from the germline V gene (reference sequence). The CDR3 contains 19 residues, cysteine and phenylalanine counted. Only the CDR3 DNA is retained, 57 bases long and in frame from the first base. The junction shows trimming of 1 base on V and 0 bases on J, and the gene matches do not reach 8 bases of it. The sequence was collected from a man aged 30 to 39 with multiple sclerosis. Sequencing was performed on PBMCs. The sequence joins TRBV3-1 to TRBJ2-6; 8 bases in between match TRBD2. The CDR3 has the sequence CASSQVGGGGISGANVLTF. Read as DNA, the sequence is TGTGCCAGCAGCCAAGTCGGGGGGGGCGGCATCTCTGGGGCCAACGTCCTGACTTTC.